This TCR beta chain was observed in a study of monozygotic twins with inflammatory bowel disease. TCRdb re-called the 5' RACE reads and catalogs CDR3 proteins one per entry, DNA excluded. This sample's clone table lists roughly 330,000 distinct CDR3 sequences. Study outcomes and limitations: Support was absent for any single strong signal or clonotype linked to IBD.

As to this clonotype: Its cognate antigen is unknown.

Germline CDR1 SQVTM, CDR2 ANQGSEA. This CDR3 has 14 amino acids. The sample was blood. This TCR came from a human donor with ulcerative colitis or Crohn's disease, or a healthy co-twin of an affected twin (not recorded which). This sequence joins TRBV29-1 and TRBJ2-7; TCRdb's D gene call, TRBD2, goes unchecked for lack of DNA. The CDR3 here is CSVEASGDFGEQYF.